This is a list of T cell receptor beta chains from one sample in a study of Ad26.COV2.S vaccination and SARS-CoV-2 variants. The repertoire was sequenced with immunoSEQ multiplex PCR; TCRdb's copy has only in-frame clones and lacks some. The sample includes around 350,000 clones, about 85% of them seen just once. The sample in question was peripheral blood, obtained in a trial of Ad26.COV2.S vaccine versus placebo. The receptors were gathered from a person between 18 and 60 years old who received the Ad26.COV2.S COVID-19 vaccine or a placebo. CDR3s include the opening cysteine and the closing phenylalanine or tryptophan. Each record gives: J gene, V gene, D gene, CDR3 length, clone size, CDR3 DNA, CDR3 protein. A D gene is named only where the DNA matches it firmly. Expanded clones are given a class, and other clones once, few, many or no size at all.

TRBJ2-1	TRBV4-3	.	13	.	TGCGCCAGCAGCCAAACAGAAACCAATGAGCAGTTCTTC	CASSQTETNEQFF
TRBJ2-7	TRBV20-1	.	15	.	TGCAGTGCTAGTCAGACAGCCCTAATCTCCTACGAGCAGTACTTC	CSASQTALISYEQYF
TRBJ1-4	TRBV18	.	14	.	TGTGCCAGCTCACCAGGGCCGGATGGTGAAAAACTGTTTTTT	CASSPGPDGEKLFF
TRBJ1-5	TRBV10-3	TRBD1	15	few	TGTGCCATCAGTGAGGTAGGGGGCCGCAATCAGCCCCAGCATTTT	CAISEVGGRNQPQHF
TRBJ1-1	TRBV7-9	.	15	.	TGTGCCAGCAGCGCTGGGGGGGCGCGCTTTCTCGGAGCTTTCTTT	CASSAGGARFLGAFF
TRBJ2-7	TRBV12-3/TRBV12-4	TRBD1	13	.	TGTGCCAGCAGATGGACAGGGGGCTGGGAGCAGTACTTC	CASRWTGGWEQYF
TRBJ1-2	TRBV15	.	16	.	TGTGCCACCAGCGGGGCTGGGGACGGAGCTAACTATGGCTACACCTTC	CATSGAGDGANYGYTF
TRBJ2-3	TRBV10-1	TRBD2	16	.	TGCGCCAGCAGTGGTCCTAGCGGGGGGGCAACAGATACGCAGTATTTT	CASSGPSGGATDTQYF
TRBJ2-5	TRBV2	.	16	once	TGTGCCAGCAGCTATCAGCCGGGACATACGGAAGAGACCCAGTACTTC	CASSYQPGHTEETQYF
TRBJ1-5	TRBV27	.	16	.	TGTGCCAGCAGCCTTAGAGTCCCTAATAGCAATCAGCCCCAGCATTTT	CASSLRVPNSNQPQHF
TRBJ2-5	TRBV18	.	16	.	TGTGCCAGCTCACCACTATCCAGTTCGTCCCAAGAGACCCAGTACTTC	CASSPLSSSSQETQYF
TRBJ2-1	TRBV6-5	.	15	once	TGTGCCAGCAGTTACGTCGCCAGGGGCTACAATGAGCAGTTCTTC	CASSYVARGYNEQFF
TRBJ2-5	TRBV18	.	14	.	TGTGCCAGCTCACCCCTCGGCGAGGGAGAGACCCAGTACTTC	CASSPLGEGETQYF
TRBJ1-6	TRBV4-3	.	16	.	TGCGCCAGCAGCCAAGTCACAGGGAACCTTGATTCACCCCTCCACTTT	CASSQVTGNLDSPLHF
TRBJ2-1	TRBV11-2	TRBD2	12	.	TGTGCCAGCAGCTTAGCGGGCGGGAGCTCGTTCTTC	CASSLAGGSSFF
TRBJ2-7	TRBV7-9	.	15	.	TGTGCCAGCAGCTCCCCGGGGACTTCGAGGGGGGAGCAGTACTTC	CASSSPGTSRGEQYF
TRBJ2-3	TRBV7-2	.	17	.	TGTGCCAGCAGCCCATACCCCCCCCGACTAGACACAGATACGCAGTATTTT	CASSPYPPRLDTDTQYF
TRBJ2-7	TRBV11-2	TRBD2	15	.	TGTGCCAGCAGCCTTCTAGCGGGAGAAACCTACGAGCAGTACTTC	CASSLLAGETYEQYF
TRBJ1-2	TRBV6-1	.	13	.	TGTGCCAGCCGAAGCCAGGTTAACTATGGCTACACCTTC	CASRSQVNYGYTF
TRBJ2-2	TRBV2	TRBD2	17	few	TGTGCCAGCAGGAAAAGGACTAGCGTTTCGAACACCGGGGAGCTGTTTTTT	CASRKRTSVSNTGELFF
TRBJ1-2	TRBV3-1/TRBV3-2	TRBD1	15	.	TGTGCCAGCAGCCAAGGGGGGACAGGAGTTTATGGCTACACCTTC	CASSQGGTGVYGYTF
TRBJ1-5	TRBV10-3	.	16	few	TGTGCCATCAGTGAGAGGGCGGGGGATAGCAATCAGCCCCAGCATTTT	CAISERAGDSNQPQHF
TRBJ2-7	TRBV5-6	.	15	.	TGTGCCAGCAGCTTGGGTCGCAGGGGGGTATACGAGCAGTACTTC	CASSLGRRGVYEQYF
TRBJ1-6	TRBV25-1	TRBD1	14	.	TGTGCCAGCAGTCGGGACAGCTATAATTCACCCCTCCACTTT	CASSRDSYNSPLHF
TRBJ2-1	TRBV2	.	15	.	TGTGCCAGCCAAACCCGAACAGGGGGGGACAATGAGCAGTTCTTC	CASQTRTGGDNEQFF
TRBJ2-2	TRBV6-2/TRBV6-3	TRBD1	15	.	TGTGCCAGCAGTCGAGGGACAGACTCCACCGGGGAGCTGTTTTTT	CASSRGTDSTGELFF
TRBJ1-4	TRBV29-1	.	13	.	TGCAGCGCTGAGAGGTTGGGGGAGGAAAAACTGTTTTTT	CSAERLGEEKLFF
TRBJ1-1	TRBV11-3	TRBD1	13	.	TGTGCCAGCAGCAGGGACAGGAACACTGAAGCTTTCTTT	CASSRDRNTEAFF
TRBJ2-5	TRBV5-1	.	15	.	TGCGCCAGCAGCTTGGAGGGGTCTGTTCAAGAGACCCAGTACTTC	CASSLEGSVQETQYF
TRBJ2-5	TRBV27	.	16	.	TGTGCCAGCAGCCGCGCCCTAGGGGCGTTCGGGGAGACCCAGTACTTC	CASSRALGAFGETQYF
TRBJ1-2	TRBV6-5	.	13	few	TGTGCCAGCAGTTACTCGGGGGGGCATGGCTACACCTTC	CASSYSGGHGYTF
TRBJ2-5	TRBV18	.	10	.	TGTGCCAGCGCCCTCGAGACCCAGTACTTC	CASALETQYF
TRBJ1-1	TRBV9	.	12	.	TGTGCCAGCAGCGGAGAGAAGCTTGAAGCTTTCTTT	CASSGEKLEAFF
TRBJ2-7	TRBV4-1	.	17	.	TGCGCCAGCAGCCAAGAAGGTAGCGCAGGGCTTCGGTACGAGCAGTACTTC	CASSQEGSAGLRYEQYF
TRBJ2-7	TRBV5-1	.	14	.	TGCGCCAGCAGCTTACGAGTAACAGGGAACGAGCAGTACTTC	CASSLRVTGNEQYF
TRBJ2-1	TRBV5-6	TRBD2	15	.	TGTGCCAGCAGCGGGGGCCTAGCGGGGTACAATGAGCAGTTCTTC	CASSGGLAGYNEQFF
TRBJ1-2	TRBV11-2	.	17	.	TGTGCCAGCAGCTTAAATAGGCACCAAATGGGTTTATCTGGCTACACCTTC	CASSLNRHQMGLSGYTF
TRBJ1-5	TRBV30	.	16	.	TGTGCCTGGAGTGTACGGGGAACAGGGACCTATCAGCCCCAGCATTTT	CAWSVRGTGTYQPQHF
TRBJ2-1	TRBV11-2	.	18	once	TGTGCCAGCAGCCCGATCCGGACTCGTCGGAGCGGTGGCAATGAGCAGTTCTTC	CASSPIRTRRSGGNEQFF
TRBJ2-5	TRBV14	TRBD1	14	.	TGTGCCAGCAGCCAAGTAGGGGGCAAAGAGACCCAGTACTTC	CASSQVGGKETQYF
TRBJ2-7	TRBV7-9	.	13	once	TGTGCCAGCAGGCCGATAAACCCCTACGAGCAGTACTTC	CASRPINPYEQYF
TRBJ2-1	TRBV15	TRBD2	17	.	TGTGCCACCAGCCCCCAGGCCAGCGGGAGGAGGAGGAATGAGCAGTTCTTC	CATSPQASGRRRNEQFF
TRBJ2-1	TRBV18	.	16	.	TGTGCCAGCTCACCTTCGACAGGATTTATATACAATGAGCAGTTCTTC	CASSPSTGFIYNEQFF
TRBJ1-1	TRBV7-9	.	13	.	TGTGCCAGCAGCTTAAAGGGACTTGCTGAAGCTTTCTTT	CASSLKGLAEAFF
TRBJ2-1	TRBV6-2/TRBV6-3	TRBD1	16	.	TGTGCCAGCAGTTACGTGGACAGGGGGCCCTACAATGAGCAGTTCTTC	CASSYVDRGPYNEQFF
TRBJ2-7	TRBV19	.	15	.	TGTGCCAGTAGTACAGGAGGGACCAGCTCCTACGAGCAGTACTTC	CASSTGGTSSYEQYF
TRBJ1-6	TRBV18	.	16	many	TGTGCCAGCTCACGATCCGGGACAAGAGATAATTCACCCCTCCACTTT	CASSRSGTRDNSPLHF
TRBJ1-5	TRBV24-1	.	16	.	TGTGCCACCAGTGCCGGGTCCGGGTGGGGCAATCAGCCCCAGCATTTT	CATSAGSGWGNQPQHF
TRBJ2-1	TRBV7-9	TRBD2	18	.	TGTGCCAGCAGCTTACTAGCGGGGGGGCCGAACCTTTTCAATGAGCAGTTCTTC	CASSLLAGGPNLFNEQFF
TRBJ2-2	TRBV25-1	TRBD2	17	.	TGTGCCAGCAGTGATGATACTAGCGGGGGGGCTTCTGGGGAGCTGTTTTTT	CASSDDTSGGASGELFF
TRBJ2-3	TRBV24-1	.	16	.	TGTGCCACCAGTGATCTCCGGGGGCCAAAGACAGATACGCAGTATTTT	CATSDLRGPKTDTQYF